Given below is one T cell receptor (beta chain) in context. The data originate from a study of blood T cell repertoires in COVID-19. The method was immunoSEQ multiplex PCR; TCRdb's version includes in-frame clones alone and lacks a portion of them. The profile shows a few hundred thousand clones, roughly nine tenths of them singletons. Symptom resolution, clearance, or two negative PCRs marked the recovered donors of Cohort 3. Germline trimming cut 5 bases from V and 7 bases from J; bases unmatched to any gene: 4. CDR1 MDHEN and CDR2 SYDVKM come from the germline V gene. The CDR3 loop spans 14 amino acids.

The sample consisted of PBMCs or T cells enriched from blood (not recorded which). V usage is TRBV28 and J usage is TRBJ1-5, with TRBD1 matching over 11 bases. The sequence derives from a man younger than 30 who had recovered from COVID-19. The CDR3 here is CASSPGQGGQPQHF. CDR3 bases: TGTGCCAGCAGTCCGGGACAGGGGGGACAGCCCCAGCATTTT.